This T cell receptor (beta chain) stems from a study of spatial heterogeneity in lung cancer. Study summary: Across tumor regions, counts of TCR transcripts showed a strong correlation with a T cell module score derived from matched bulk RNA-seq.

This CDR3 is built from 13 residues. Trimming removed 1 base at V and 3 bases at J, with 6 bases between. The germline V gene has CDR1 SGHDN and CDR2 FVKESK. TCRdb processed the 5' RACE reads anew with MiXCR; each CDR3 protein has one entry. The sample consists of roughly 3,300 distinct CDR3 sequences, approximately 5% of them appearing once. Time point defined: sample taken at primary tumor resection. This clonotype was seen repeatedly, ten times or more. The antigen remains undetermined. Study findings and constraints: The study found that expanded intratumoral alpha and beta TCR counts tracked tumor mutation counts.

The chain joins TRBV14 to TRBJ1-2; D is ambiguous. The receptor was derived from a female donor with early-stage non-small cell lung cancer. This specimen consisted of lung tumor tissue, obtained at surgery. CDR3 in DNA: TGTGCCAGCAGCCAAGGTCCCCACTATGGCTACACCTTC. This codes for CASSQGPHYGYTF.